These T cell receptor beta chains were read from a single sample in a study of cytomegalovirus exposure and HLA in healthy donors. Only in-frame clones appear in the TCRdb table, and some are missing; sequencing was by immunoSEQ multiplex PCR. The repertoire holds some 140,000 clones, with around 78% as singletons. The sequencing sample was made of PBMCs. Receptor source: a female donor in good health and CMV-seropositive. The CDR3 runs from the conserved cysteine through the conserved F or W. The D gene is left open where the match is weak. Size is stated for part of the rows, as once, few or many counts, or as a class when the clone is expanded.

>-|TRBJ2-5|TRBV6-1|-
TGTGCCAGCAGTGAATTCGTCAGGGGTGGGCAAGAGACCCAGTACTTC
CASSEFVRGGQETQYF
>-|TRBJ2-7|TRBV7-9|-
TGTGCCAGCAGCTTAGAATCAGGATTCTACGAGCAGTACTTC
CASSLESGFYEQYF
>-|TRBJ1-2|TRBV6-6|TRBD1
TGTGCCAGCAGCCCAACAGGGGCCCACTATGGCTACACCTTC
CASSPTGAHYGYTF
>-|TRBJ1-1|TRBV20-1|-
TGCAGTGCTACCCGGGACTTTGAAGCTTTCTTT
CSATRDFEAFF
>-|TRBJ2-3|TRBV5-6|TRBD2
TGTGCCAGCAGCGCAGCGACTAGCGGTAACAAAGATACGCAGTATTTT
CASSAATSGNKDTQYF
>-|TRBJ2-1|TRBV6-1|-
TGTGCCAGCAGTGAACTAGGGGGCTCCTACAATGAGCAGTTCTTC
CASSELGGSYNEQFF
>-|TRBJ2-7|TRBV28|TRBD2
TGTGCCAGCCGGGGAGGGGTCGGGGGCTACGAGCAGTACTTC
CASRGGVGGYEQYF
>-|TRBJ2-3|TRBV5-1|TRBD1
TGCGCCAGCAGCTTGGATAACAGGGGTGGAGCAGATACGCAGTATTTT
CASSLDNRGGADTQYF
>-|TRBJ2-5|TRBV5-6|-
TGTGCCAGCAGCCTGGACGGGGTCGGTCAAGAGACCCAGTACTTC
CASSLDGVGQETQYF
>-|TRBJ1-1|TRBV2|-
TGTGCCAGCAAGCAGGGTGGGACTGAAGCTTTCTTT
CASKQGGTEAFF
>few|TRBJ2-7|TRBV28|-
TGTGCCACCCGGGTGGGGCTCGAGCAGTACTTC
CATRVGLEQYF
>-|TRBJ2-5|TRBV28|TRBD1
TGTGCCAGCAGCAAAAGACAGGGTAGGGAGACCCAGTACTTC
CASSKRQGRETQYF
>once|TRBJ2-1|TRBV6-5|TRBD2
TGTGCCAGCAGCAGAGCGGGAGGAAGCTACAATGAGCAGTTCTTC
CASSRAGGSYNEQFF
>-|TRBJ2-2|TRBV5-4|TRBD2
TGTGCCAGCAGCGGGACTAGCGGGAGGTCCGACACCGGGGAGCTGTTTTTT
CASSGTSGRSDTGELFF
>-|TRBJ1-1|TRBV29-1|-
TGCAGCGTTGAAGGAGGGCTCAGGGAAGCTTTCTTT
CSVEGGLREAFF
>-|TRBJ2-7|TRBV7-9|-
TGTGCCAGCAGCCCCGGTCACGAGCAGTACTTC
CASSPGHEQYF
>few|TRBJ1-2|TRBV5-1|TRBD1
TGCGCCAGCAGCCTATCAGGGGGACATGGCTACACCTTC
CASSLSGGHGYTF
>-|TRBJ2-1|TRBV2|TRBD2
TGTGCCAGCAGCCTTCGGACTAGCGGGAGACGTGAGCAGTTCTTC
CASSLRTSGRREQFF
>-|TRBJ1-1|TRBV5-6|TRBD1
TGTGCCAGCAGCAACATACAGGGGACCTCAGCTGAAGCTTTCTTT
CASSNIQGTSAEAFF
>few|TRBJ1-2|TRBV19|-
TGTGCCAGCTCTAACGGTTACGATGGCTACACCTTC
CASSNGYDGYTF
>-|TRBJ1-5|TRBV2|-
TGTGCCAGCAGTGAATTCCGGGATCAGCCCCAGCATTTT
CASSEFRDQPQHF
>-|TRBJ2-5|TRBV6-1|-
TGTGCCAGCAGTGTGCAGGGAATGCAAGAGACCCAGTACTTC
CASSVQGMQETQYF
>-|TRBJ1-4|TRBV18|TRBD1
TGTGCCAGCTCACCACCGACAGGGGATGAAAAACTGTTTTTT
CASSPPTGDEKLFF
>-|TRBJ2-1|TRBV29-1|-
TGCAGCGTTGATCCCCCCCGCACTACATTTCGTGCATTCGATGAGCAGTTCTTC
CSVDPPRTTFRAFDEQFF
>-|TRBJ2-2|TRBV4-1|TRBD2
TGCGCCAGCAGCCAAGGCGGACTAGCGGGAGTAGGGACCGGGGAGCTGTTTTTT
CASSQGGLAGVGTGELFF
>-|TRBJ2-3|TRBV4-1|-
TGCGCCAGCAGCCAAGGATCGGGAAGGGCTACAGATACGCAGTATTTT
CASSQGSGRATDTQYF
>-|TRBJ2-7|TRBV5-5|-
TGTGCCAGCAGCTTGGGACAGTCCTACGAGCAGTACTTC
CASSLGQSYEQYF